The 22 T cell receptor beta chains below come from one sample, sequenced in a study of identifying expanded T cells in peripheral blood. Generated by immunoSEQ multiplex PCR, the TCRdb table keeps only in-frame clones and is missing some. The table lists about 50,000 clones, over 80% of them singletons. The sample taken for sequencing was blood. The receptors derive from a person aged 18 to 70 in good health.

This clone was seen more than once but under ten times. The chain employs TRBV7-2 and TRBJ2-1; D unresolved. V was shortened by 7 bases and J by 9 bases, with 10 bases between the two germline ends. Germline V gene data show CDR1 as SGHTA and CDR2 as FQGNSA. This CDR3 region has 11 residues. CDR3 residues: CASTSGREQFF. In DNA form, the CDR3 reads TGTGCCAGCACCTCTGGACGTGAGCAGTTCTTC. The variable domain in full, with the rest retrieved from reference TRBV7-2 and TRBJ2-1, is GAGVSQSPSNKVTEKGKDVELRCDPISGHTALYWYRQSLGQGLEFLIYFQGNSAPDKSGLPSDRFSAERTGGSVSTLTIQRTQQEDSAVYLCASTSGREQFFGPGTRLTVL.

CDR3 in amino acids: CASSVYGRISDTQYF. The CDR3 DNA sequence: TGTGCCAGCAGCGTTTACGGGAGAATCTCAGATACGCAGTATTTT. The J gene is TRBJ2-3, the V gene TRBV9; D possibly corresponds to TRBD2 (6 bases). V shed 2 bases and J shed 4 bases, with 14 bases lying between them. In germline, CDR1 is SGDLS, CDR2 YYNGEE. The CDR3 is made up of 15 amino acids.

This clone has a single count. This chain links TRBV21-1 with TRBJ2-5; the D call TRBD1 from the table was never checked on the DNA. TRBV21-1 is a pseudogene segment. The CDR3 spans 16 residues. The CDR3 nucleotides are TGTGCCAGCACGCGTGGGGACAGTATATTCCAGGAGACCCAGTACTTC. Amino acid sequence: CASTRGDSIFQETQYF.

This clone was found once. The chain links TRBV5-1 to TRBJ2-1; 8 bases align to TRBD2. J was trimmed by 4 bases and V by 4 bases; bases with no gene match: 10. CDR1 is SGHRS, CDR2 YFSETQ, per germline. The CDR3 sequence is 16 residues long. CDR3 sequence reads: CASSSGGSGRYNEQFF. In nucleotides, the CDR3 is TGCGCCAGCAGCAGTGGAGGAAGCGGGAGATACAATGAGCAGTTCTTC.

V is TRBV4-3 and J is TRBJ2-7, with D maybe TRBD2 (6 bases). The germline CDR1 and CDR2 sequences are LGHNA and YSLEER. The CDR3 is 15 amino acids. V shed 4 bases and J shed 0 bases, with 13 bases lying between them. CDR3 sequence (DNA): TGCGCCAGCAGCCTGGGGACTTCCGACTCCTACGAGCAGTACTTC. It yields the protein CASSLGTSDSYEQYF.

This rearrangement joins TRBV10-2 to TRBJ2-1; 10 positions match TRBD2. Germline values: CDR1 WSHSY, CDR2 SAAADI. This CDR3 spans 15 amino acids. J was trimmed by 9 bases and V by 2 bases; bases with no gene match: 7. The CDR3 nucleotides are TGCGCCAGCAGTGAGAGCGGGAGGGCCGGGCGTGAGCAGTTCTTC. Protein product: CASSESGRAGREQFF.

In its sample, this clone was seen a few times. The genes are TRBV6-1 and TRBJ1-1; no clear D. This CDR3 region has 15 residues. Germline assignment: CDR1 MNHNS and CDR2 SASEGT. The V end was cut by 1 base, the J end by 1 base, with 10 bases between. The CDR3 coding sequence is TGTGCCAGCAGTGAAGATATAGGACCGAACACTGAAGCTTTCTTT. Its translation is CASSEDIGPNTEAFF.

J is TRBJ1-2 and V is TRBV7-9; 7 bases align to TRBD1. The length of the CDR3 is 15 residues. J lost 7 bases, V lost 5 bases, and 13 bases had no gene match. The V gene's germline CDR1 is SEHNR and CDR2 FQNEAQ (reference sequence). DNA of the CDR3: TGTGCCAGCAGCCCCCCCGGTGACAGGGACAGTGGCTACACCTTC. Protein: CASSPPGDRDSGYTF.

The chain has TRBV29-1 and TRBJ2-7; either TRBD1 or TRBD2 may fit D (5 bases each). Trimming stripped 3 bases from V and 3 bases from J, with 18 bases between. CDR1 SQVTM and CDR2 ANQGSEA come from the germline V gene. This CDR3 spans 15 amino acids. The CDR3 bases are TGCAGCGTTGACAAGGGCGCAGGGAGTGACTACGAGCAGTACTTC. Encoded protein: CSVDKGAGSDYEQYF.

This clone was observed a single time. Sequence at one end of the junction differs from germline and may be a read error. The rearrangement links TRBV5-6 to TRBJ2-7, with D possibly TRBD1 on 6 matching bases. From germline, CDR1 is SGHDT and CDR2 YYEEEE. CDR3 length equals 14 residues. The CDR3 region is CAGSLGPGVDEQYF. As DNA, the CDR3 is TGTGCCGGCAGCTTGGGCCCAGGGGTCGACGAGCAGTACTTC.

The chain employs TRBV5-4 and TRBJ2-1, with TRBD2 identical over 11 bases. V shed 4 bases and J 6 bases; nucleotides not matched to a gene: 9. CDR1 SGHNT and CDR2 YYREEE come from the germline V gene (reference sequence). CDR3 size: 16 residues. This CDR3 is CASSGRTSGRSNEQFF. The CDR3 DNA follows: TGTGCCAGCAGCGGGCGAACTAGCGGGAGAAGCAATGAGCAGTTCTTC.

This clone was recorded once. The CDR3 spells CASSLDGTSGDTQYF. The CDR3, as DNA: TGCGCCAGCAGCTTGGACGGGACTAGCGGAGATACGCAGTATTTT. The V gene is TRBV5-1, the J gene TRBJ2-3; 11 positions agree with TRBD2. The CDR3 is 15 amino acids. Trimming removed 0 bases from V and 5 bases from J; junction bases left unmatched: 2. In germline, CDR1 is SGHRS, CDR2 YFSETQ. Variable domain in full (rest from reference TRBV5-1 and TRBJ2-3): KAGVTQTPRYLIKTRGQQVTLSCSPISGHRSVSWYQQTPGQGLQFLFEYFSETQRNKGNFPGRFSGRQFSNSRSEMNVSTLELGDSALYLCASSLDGTSGDTQYFGPGTRLTVL.

The rearrangement uses TRBV7-2 and TRBJ2-3; D ambiguous. CDR1 is SGHTA, CDR2 FQGNSA, per germline. The CDR3 sequence is 12 residues long. Trimming took 5 bases from V and 4 from J, leaving 7 bases between them. The CDR3 nucleotides are TGTGCCAGCAGCCCCGGTGCAGATACGCAGTATTTT. It is translated as CASSPGADTQYF.

The chain is built from TRBV2 and TRBJ2-5; TRBD2 is a possible D gene (6 bases). The CDR3 loop spans 14 amino acids. With 4 bases removed from V and 4 bases from J, the gap between germline ends came to 13 bases. Germline CDR1 SNHLY, CDR2 FYNNEI. CDR3 sequence: CASSADLGGETQYF. In DNA, the CDR3 is TGTGCCAGCAGTGCTGACTTGGGGGGAGAGACCCAGTACTTC.

CDR3 sequence: CASSATGPKETQYF. The CDR3, as DNA: TGTGCCAGCTCAGCGACAGGGCCGAAGGAGACCCAGTACTTC. The V gene is TRBV18, the J gene TRBJ2-5; 7 positions agree with TRBD1. The V segment lost 5 bases and the J segment 5 bases; nucleotides outside the gene matches: 8. The germline gives CDR1 KGHSH, CDR2 LQKENI. This CDR3 is built from 14 residues.

The rearrangement links TRBV19 to TRBJ2-2, with 7 bases identical to TRBD1. Germline values: CDR1 LNHDA, CDR2 SQIVND (reference sequence). V shed 4 bases and J 2 bases; nucleotides not matched to a gene: 4. CDR3 length: 15 amino acids. CDR3 DNA: TGTGCCAGTAGTACCGGGACAGTTAACACCGGGGAGCTGTTTTTT. Amino acids: CASSTGTVNTGELFF.

The rearrangement links TRBV5-1 to TRBJ2-3; 7 bases map to TRBD1. This CDR3 contains 13 residues. Germline CDR1 SGHRS, CDR2 YFSETQ. With V trimmed by 4 bases and J by 6 bases, 5 bases remained unmatched. The CDR3 loop reads CASSGIQGDTQYF. The CDR3 DNA is TGCGCCAGCAGCGGAATACAGGGGGATACGCAGTATTTT. Full variable domain (outside the CDR3, taken from reference TRBV5-1 and TRBJ2-3): KAGVTQTPRYLIKTRGQQVTLSCSPISGHRSVSWYQQTPGQGLQFLFEYFSETQRNKGNFPGRFSGRQFSNSRSEMNVSTLELGDSALYLCASSGIQGDTQYFGPGTRLTVL.

The chain has TRBV27 and TRBJ2-2; D possibly corresponds to TRBD1 (5 bases). V shed 5 bases and J shed 7 bases, with 17 bases lying between them. The CDR3 totals 15 residues. The germline gives CDR1 MNHEY, CDR2 SMNVEV (reference sequence). CDR3 nucleotides: TGTGCCAGCAGTCCCATCCTCAGGGTTGACGGGGAGCTGTTTTTT. It encodes CASSPILRVDGELFF.

The chain has TRBV2 and TRBJ2-5, with no clear D. In germline, CDR1 is SNHLY, CDR2 FYNNEI. The CDR3 totals 11 residues. Trimming removed 2 bases from V and 6 bases from J, with 4 bases in between. For the CDR3, the DNA is TGTGCCAGCAGTGAATCGAAGACCCAGTACTTC. It specifies CASSESKTQYF.

This clone was detected only once. The chain joins TRBV5-4 to TRBJ2-7; 11 nucleotides match TRBD2. CDR3 length: 15 residues. The V gene end was trimmed by 2 bases and the J gene end by 6 bases; junction bases not matched to a gene: 7. From germline, CDR1 is SGHNT and CDR2 YYREEE (reference sequence). The DNA for the CDR3 is TGTGCCAGCAGCTTCCTACTAGCGGGAGTTGGCGAGCAGTACTTC. Translated: CASSFLLAGVGEQYF.

The chain has TRBV18 and TRBJ1-2, with D perhaps matching TRBD1 (6 bases). Deletions cut 3 bases from V and 2 bases from J, with 16 bases between. Germline V CDR1 and CDR2: KGHSH, LQKENI. The CDR3 sequence is 16 residues long. The CDR3 reads CASSPRAGAENYGYTF. In DNA, the CDR3 is TGTGCCAGCTCACCCCGGGCAGGGGCTGAGAACTATGGCTACACCTTC.

The J gene is TRBJ2-7, the V gene TRBV5-1; D remains unclear. Germline assignment: CDR1 SGHRS and CDR2 YFSETQ. This CDR3 contains 14 residues. The V gene lost 0 bases and the J gene lost 5 bases, with 12 bases spanning the gap. The CDR3 protein is CASSLVGPLHEQYV. The CDR3 region has the DNA TGCGCCAGCAGCTTGGTAGGGCCCTTACACGAGCAGTACGTC.